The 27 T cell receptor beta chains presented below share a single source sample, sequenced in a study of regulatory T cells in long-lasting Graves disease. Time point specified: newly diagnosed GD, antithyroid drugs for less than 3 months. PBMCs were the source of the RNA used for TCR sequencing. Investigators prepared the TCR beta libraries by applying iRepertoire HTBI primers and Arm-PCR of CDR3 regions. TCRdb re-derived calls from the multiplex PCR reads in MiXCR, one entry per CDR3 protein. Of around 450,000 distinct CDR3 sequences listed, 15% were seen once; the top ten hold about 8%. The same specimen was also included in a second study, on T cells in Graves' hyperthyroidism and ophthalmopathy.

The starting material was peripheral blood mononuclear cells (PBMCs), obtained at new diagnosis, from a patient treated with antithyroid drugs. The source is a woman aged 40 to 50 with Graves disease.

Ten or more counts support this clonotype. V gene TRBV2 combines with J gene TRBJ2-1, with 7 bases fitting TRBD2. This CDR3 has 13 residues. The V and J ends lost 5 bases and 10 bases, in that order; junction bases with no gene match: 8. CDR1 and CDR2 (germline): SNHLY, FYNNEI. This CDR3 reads CASSQPSGREQFF. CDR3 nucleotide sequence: TGTGCCAGCAGTCAGCCTAGCGGCCGGGAGCAGTTCTTC. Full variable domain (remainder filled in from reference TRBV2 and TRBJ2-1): EPEVTQTPSHQVTQMGQEVILRCVPISNHLYFYWYRQILGQKVEFLVSFYNNEISEKSEIFDDQFSVERPDGSNFTLKIRSTKLEDSAMYFCASSQPSGREQFFGPGTRLTVL.

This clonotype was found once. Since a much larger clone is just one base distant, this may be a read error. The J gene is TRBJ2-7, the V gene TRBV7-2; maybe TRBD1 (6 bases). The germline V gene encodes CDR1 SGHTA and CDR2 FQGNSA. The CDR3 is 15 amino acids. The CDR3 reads CASNLQGLSSYEQYF. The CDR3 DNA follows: TGTGCCAGCAACTTACAGGGCCTCAGCTCCTACGAGCAGTACTTC.

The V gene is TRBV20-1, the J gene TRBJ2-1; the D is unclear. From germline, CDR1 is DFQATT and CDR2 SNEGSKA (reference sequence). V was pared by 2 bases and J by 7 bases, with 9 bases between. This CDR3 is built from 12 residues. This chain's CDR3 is CSARPRPNEQFF. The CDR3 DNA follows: TGCAGTGCTAGACCCCGGCCGAATGAGCAGTTCTTC.

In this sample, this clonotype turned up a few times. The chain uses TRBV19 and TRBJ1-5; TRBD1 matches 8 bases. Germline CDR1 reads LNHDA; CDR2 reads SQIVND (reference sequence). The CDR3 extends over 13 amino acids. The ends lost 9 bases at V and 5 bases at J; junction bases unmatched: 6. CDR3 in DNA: TGTGCCAGCCAGGACAGGGAGGATCAGCCCCAGCATTTT. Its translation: CASQDREDQPQHF.

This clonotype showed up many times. CDR3 sequence reads: CASSDPDRAGYTF. The CDR3 DNA reads as TGTGCCAGCAGTGATCCAGACAGGGCTGGCTACACCTTC. The V and J genes are TRBV28 and TRBJ1-2; 7 nucleotides align to TRBD1. V lost 5 bases, J lost 7 bases, and 7 bases stayed unmatched. Germline CDR1 reads MDHEN; CDR2 reads SYDVKM. There are 13 residues in the CDR3.

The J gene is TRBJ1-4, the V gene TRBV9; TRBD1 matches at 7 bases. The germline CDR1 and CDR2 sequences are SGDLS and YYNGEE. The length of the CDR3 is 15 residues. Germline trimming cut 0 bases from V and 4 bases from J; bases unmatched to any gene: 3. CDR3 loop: CASSVEGQNNEKLFF. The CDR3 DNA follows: TGTGCCAGCAGCGTAGAGGGACAGAATAATGAAAAACTGTTTTTT.

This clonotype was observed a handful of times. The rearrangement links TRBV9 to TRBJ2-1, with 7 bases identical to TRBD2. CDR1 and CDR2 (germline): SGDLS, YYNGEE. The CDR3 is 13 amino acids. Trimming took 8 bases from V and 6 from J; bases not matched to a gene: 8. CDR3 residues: CASRGGSGNEQFF. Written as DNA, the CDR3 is TGTGCCAGTCGGGGAGGGAGTGGCAATGAGCAGTTCTTC.

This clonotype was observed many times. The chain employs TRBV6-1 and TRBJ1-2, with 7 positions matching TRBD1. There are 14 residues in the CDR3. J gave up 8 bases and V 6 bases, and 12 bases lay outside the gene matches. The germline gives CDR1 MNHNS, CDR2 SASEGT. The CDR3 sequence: CASSRTGRAGGYTF. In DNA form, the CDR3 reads TGTGCCAGCAGCCGGACAGGCCGGGCGGGAGGCTACACCTTC.

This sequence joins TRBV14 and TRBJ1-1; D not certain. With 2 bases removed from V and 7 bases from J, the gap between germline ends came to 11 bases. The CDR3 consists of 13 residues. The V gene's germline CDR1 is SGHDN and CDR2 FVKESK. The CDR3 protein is CASSQPGLLEAFF. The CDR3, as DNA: TGTGCCAGCAGCCAACCAGGACTGCTTGAAGCTTTCTTT.

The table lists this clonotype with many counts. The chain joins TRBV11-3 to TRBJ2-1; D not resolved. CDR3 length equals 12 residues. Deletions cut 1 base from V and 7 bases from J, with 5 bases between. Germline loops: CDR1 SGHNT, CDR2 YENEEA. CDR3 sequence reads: CASSLVPNEQFF. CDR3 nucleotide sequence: TGTGCCAGCAGCTTAGTTCCAAATGAGCAGTTCTTC.

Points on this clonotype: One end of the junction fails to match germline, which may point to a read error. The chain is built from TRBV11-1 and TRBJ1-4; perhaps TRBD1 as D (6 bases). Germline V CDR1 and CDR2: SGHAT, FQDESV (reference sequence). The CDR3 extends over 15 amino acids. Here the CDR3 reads CASSLGAEGGEKLFF. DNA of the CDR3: TGCGCCAGCAGCTTGGGGGCGGAAGGCGGAGAAAAACTGTTTTTT.

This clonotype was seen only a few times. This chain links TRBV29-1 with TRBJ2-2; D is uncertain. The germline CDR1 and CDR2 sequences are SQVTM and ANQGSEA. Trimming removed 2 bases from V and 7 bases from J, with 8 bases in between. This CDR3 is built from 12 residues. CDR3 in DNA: TGCAGCGTTGAACCAGAGATCGGGGAGCTGTTTTTT. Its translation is CSVEPEIGELFF.

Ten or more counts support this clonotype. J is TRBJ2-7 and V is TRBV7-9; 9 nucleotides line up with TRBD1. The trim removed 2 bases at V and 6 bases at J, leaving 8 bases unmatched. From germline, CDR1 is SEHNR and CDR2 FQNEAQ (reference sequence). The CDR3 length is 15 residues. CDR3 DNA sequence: TGTGCCAGCAGCTTATTGGGACAGGGAGGTTCCGAGCAGTACTTC. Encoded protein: CASSLLGQGGSEQYF.

For the CDR3, the DNA is TGCAGTGCTAGACAGGGAGTCATCTACAATGAGCAGTTCTTC. Protein product: CSARQGVIYNEQFF. The gene calls are TRBV20-1 and TRBJ2-1; TRBD1 or TRBD2 may be the D gene (5 bases each). CDR1 DFQATT and CDR2 SNEGSKA come from the germline V gene (reference sequence). This CDR3 comprises 14 residues. Trimming took 2 bases from V and 3 from J, leaving 11 bases between them.

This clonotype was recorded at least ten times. The CDR3 spells CASSLASKVNTEAFF. For the CDR3, the DNA is TGTGCCAGCAGCTTAGCTTCAAAAGTGAACACTGAAGCTTTCTTT. The chain has TRBV11-2 and TRBJ1-1; no reliable D call. The germline V gene encodes CDR1 SGHAT and CDR2 FQNNGV. The V end lost 1 base, the J end lost 0 bases, and 9 bases lay between the germline ends. The CDR3 is 15 amino acids. The complete variable domain, with remaining parts taken from reference TRBV11-2 and TRBJ1-1, reads EAGVAQSPRYKIIEKRQSVAFWCNPISGHATLYWYQQILGQGPKLLIQFQNNGVVDDSQLPKDRFSAERLKGVDSTLKIQPAKLEDSAVYLCASSLASKVNTEAFFGQGTRLTVV.

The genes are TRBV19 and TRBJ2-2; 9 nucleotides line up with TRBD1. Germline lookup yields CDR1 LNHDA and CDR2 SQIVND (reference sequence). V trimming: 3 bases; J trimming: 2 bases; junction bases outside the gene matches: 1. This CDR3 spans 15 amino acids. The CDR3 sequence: CASSMTGGNTGELFF. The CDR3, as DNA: TGTGCCAGTAGTATGACAGGGGGAAACACCGGGGAGCTGTTTTTT. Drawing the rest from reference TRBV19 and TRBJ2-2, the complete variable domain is DGGITQSPKYLFRKEGQNVTLSCEQNLNHDAMYWYRQDPGQGLRLIYYSQIVNDFQKGDIAEGYSVSREKKESFPLTVTSAQKNPTAFYLCASSMTGGNTGELFFGEGSRLTVL.

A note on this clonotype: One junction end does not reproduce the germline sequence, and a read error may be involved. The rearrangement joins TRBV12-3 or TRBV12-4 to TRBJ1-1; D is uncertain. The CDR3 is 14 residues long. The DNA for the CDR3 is TGTGCCAGCGGTTTAAGGGCTTTTTGGAATGAAGCTTTCTTT. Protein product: CASGLRAFWNEAFF.

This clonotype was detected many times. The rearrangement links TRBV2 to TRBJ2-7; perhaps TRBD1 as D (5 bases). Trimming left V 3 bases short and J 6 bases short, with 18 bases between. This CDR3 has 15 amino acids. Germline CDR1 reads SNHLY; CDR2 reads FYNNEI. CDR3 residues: CASSDLGRETGEQYF. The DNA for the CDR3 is TGTGCCAGCAGTGACCTGGGCAGGGAAACAGGCGAGCAGTACTTC.

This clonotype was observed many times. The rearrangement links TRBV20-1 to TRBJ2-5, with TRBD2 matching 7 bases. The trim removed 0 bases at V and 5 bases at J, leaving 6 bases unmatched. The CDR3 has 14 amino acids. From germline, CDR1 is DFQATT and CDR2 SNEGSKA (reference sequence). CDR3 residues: CSAREGGSGETQYF. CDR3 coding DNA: TGCAGTGCTAGAGAGGGCGGGAGCGGGGAGACCCAGTACTTC.

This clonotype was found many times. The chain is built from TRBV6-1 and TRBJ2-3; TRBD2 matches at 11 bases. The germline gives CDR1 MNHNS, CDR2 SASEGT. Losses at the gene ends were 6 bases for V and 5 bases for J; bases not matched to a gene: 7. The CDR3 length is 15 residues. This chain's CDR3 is CASRTGGTSGDTQYF. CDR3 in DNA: TGTGCCAGCAGAACCGGCGGGACTAGCGGAGATACGCAGTATTTT.

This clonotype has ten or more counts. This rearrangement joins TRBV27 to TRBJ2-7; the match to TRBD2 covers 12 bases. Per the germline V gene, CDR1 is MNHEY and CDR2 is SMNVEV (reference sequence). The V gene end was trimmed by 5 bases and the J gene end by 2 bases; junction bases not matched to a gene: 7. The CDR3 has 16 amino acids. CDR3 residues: CASSPRGLAGTYEQYF. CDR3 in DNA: TGTGCCAGCAGTCCCCGCGGACTAGCGGGGACCTACGAGCAGTACTTC.

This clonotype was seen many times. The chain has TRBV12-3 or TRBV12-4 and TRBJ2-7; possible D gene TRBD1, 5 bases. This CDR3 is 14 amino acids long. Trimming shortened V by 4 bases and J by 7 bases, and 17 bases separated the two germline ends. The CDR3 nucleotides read TGTGCCAGCAGTTCGAGACAGTGGTCGGAGGAGCAGTACTTC. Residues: CASSSRQWSEEQYF.

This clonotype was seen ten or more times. The DNA of the CDR3 is TGTGCCAGCAGTTACTCGCAGGGGGCGGACACTGAAGCTTTCTTT. Its translation: CASSYSQGADTEAFF. V and J are TRBV6-5 and TRBJ1-1; 8 bases are shared with TRBD1. Germline V gene data show CDR1 as MNHEY and CDR2 as SVGAGI. V was pared by 0 bases and J by 3 bases, with 3 bases of the junction left unmatched. The CDR3 sequence is 15 residues long.

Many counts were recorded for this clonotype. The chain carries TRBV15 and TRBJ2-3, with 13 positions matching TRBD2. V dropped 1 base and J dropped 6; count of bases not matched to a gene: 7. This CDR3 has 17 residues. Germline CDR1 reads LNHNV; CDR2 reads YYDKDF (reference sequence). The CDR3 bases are TGTGCCACCAGCAGAGCCCTACTAGCGGGAGGGTGGGATACGCAGTATTTT. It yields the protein CATSRALLAGGWDTQYF.

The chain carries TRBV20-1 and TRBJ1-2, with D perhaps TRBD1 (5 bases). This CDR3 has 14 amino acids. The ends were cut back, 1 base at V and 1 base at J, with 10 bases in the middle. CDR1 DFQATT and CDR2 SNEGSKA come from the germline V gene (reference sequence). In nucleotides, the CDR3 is TGCAGTGCTAGAGCCAATGGGGGTAACTATGGCTACACCTTC. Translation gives CSARANGGNYGYTF.

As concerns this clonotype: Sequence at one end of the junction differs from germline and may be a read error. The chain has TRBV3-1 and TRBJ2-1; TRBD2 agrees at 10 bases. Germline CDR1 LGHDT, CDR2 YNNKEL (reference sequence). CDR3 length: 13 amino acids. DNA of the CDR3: TGTGCCAGCAGCCAAGGGGCTAGCGGGAGAGCCCTCTTC. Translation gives CASSQGASGRALF.

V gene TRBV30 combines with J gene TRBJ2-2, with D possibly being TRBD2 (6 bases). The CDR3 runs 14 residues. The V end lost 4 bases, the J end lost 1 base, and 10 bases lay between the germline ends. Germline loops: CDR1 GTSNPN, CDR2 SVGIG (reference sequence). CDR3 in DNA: TGTGCCTGGAAGGGACTTCAGAACACCGGGGAGCTGTTTTTT. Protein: CAWKGLQNTGELFF.